Listed below are T cell receptor beta chains from one sample, sequenced in a study of shared clonotypes between healthy human individuals. Data came from immunoSEQ multiplex PCR; TCRdb stores just in-frame clones and leaves some out. Here the sample spans approximately 840,000 clones, 90% to 97% being singletons. Input material: naive CD8+ T cells sorted from blood. The receptors originated from a man younger than 40 in good health. CDR3s include the opening cysteine and the closing phenylalanine or tryptophan. The order of the fields is J gene, V gene, D gene, clone size, CDR3 DNA, CDR3 protein. A D gene is named only where the DNA matches it firmly. Part of the rows lack a size; the others show once, few, many or a class for expanded clones.

TRBJ2-7 TRBV27 TRBD1 NA TGTGCCAGCAGTCAGAGACAGGGGACCTACTACGAGCAGTACTTC CASSQRQGTYYEQYF
TRBJ1-2 TRBV27 NA NA TGTGCCAGCAGCAAGGGATTCTCCTACACCTTC CASSKGFSYTF
TRBJ2-1 TRBV7-9 TRBD1 NA TGTGCCAGCAGCCCAAGGGACAGGGATCTTTTCCACAATGAGCAGTTCTTC CASSPRDRDLFHNEQFF
TRBJ2-1 TRBV19 TRBD1 NA TGTGCCAGTAGTATTACAGGGGGAAATGAGCAGTTCTTC CASSITGGNEQFF
TRBJ2-1 TRBV9 TRBD2 NA TGTGCCAGCAGCGGGGACTATAGCTCCTACAATGAGCAGTTCTTC CASSGDYSSYNEQFF
TRBJ2-1 TRBV27 NA NA TGTGCCAGCGGACTCAGTATACGCAATGAGCAGTTCTTC CASGLSIRNEQFF
TRBJ2-2 TRBV6-5 NA NA TGTGCCAGCAGCCCCGGATTGAACACCGGGGAGCTGTTTTTT CASSPGLNTGELFF
TRBJ2-7 TRBV2 TRBD1 NA TGTGCCAGCAGGGGGACAGTAGACGAGCAGTACTTC CASRGTVDEQYF
TRBJ2-5 TRBV2 TRBD1 NA TGTGCCAGCAGTGAAAGGGTAGGGGGGACAGGGGTGAGTCTGAAGACCCAGTACTTC CASSERVGGTGVSLKTQYF
TRBJ2-5 TRBV9 NA NA TGTGCCAGCAGCGGAGAGGAGACCCAGTACTTC CASSGEETQYF
TRBJ2-7 TRBV13 TRBD1 NA TGTGCCAGCAGCTTAGAGCCGACAGGGTCCTACGAGCAGTACTTC CASSLEPTGSYEQYF
TRBJ2-1 TRBV27 NA NA TGTGCCAGCAGTTTACCCACCCAGGGAGACCAGTTCTTC CASSLPTQGDQFF
TRBJ2-1 TRBV10-3 NA NA TGTGCCATCAGTGAGGAGGGAAATGAGCAGTTCTTC CAISEEGNEQFF
TRBJ2-1 TRBV12-2 NA NA TGTGCAAGTCGCTTTTTAGTCCGTGGCCCCGGGACAGCCTACAATGAGCAGTTCTTC CASRFLVRGPGTAYNEQFF
TRBJ1-1 TRBV7-2 TRBD1 once TGTGCCAGCAGCTCGACAGGGGCTGTCACTGAAGCTTTCTTT CASSSTGAVTEAFF
TRBJ2-3 TRBV7-9 TRBD2 NA TGTGCCAGCAGCTACTGGACTAGCGGAGATACGCAGTATTTT CASSYWTSGDTQYF
TRBJ2-5 TRBV5-1 NA NA TGCGCCAGCAGCCTCATCAGCAGGGGACAAGAGACCCAGTACTTC CASSLISRGQETQYF
TRBJ2-1 TRBV28 NA NA TGTGCCAGCAGTTCTCGGGGTAGTGAGCAGTTCTTC CASSSRGSEQFF
TRBJ2-1 TRBV9 TRBD1 NA TGTGCCAGCAGCGTATTGCGGACAGGGGGTCGAGATGAGCAGTTCTTC CASSVLRTGGRDEQFF
TRBJ2-7 TRBV5-4 NA NA TGTGCCAGCAGCTTGGAGGCAAAACCCTCCTACGAGCAGTACTTC CASSLEAKPSYEQYF
TRBJ2-1 TRBV7-2 NA NA TGTGCCAGCAGCCTCCTTTGGGGGTCCTACAATGAGCAGTTCTTC CASSLLWGSYNEQFF
TRBJ2-7 TRBV5-6 TRBD2 NA TGTGCCAGCAGGTCTAGCGGGAGGAGTTACGAGCAGTACTTC CASRSSGRSYEQYF
TRBJ2-2 TRBV2 TRBD2 NA TGTGCCAGCAGTGAACGTGGGGGTAGCGGGAAGACCGGGGAGCTGTTTTTT CASSERGGSGKTGELFF
TRBJ2-1 TRBV19 TRBD2 NA TGTGCCAGTAGTATGGGAGGGGACCATAGCTCCTACAATGAGCAGTTCTTC CASSMGGDHSSYNEQFF
TRBJ1-5 TRBV7-9 TRBD1 NA TGTGCCAGCAGCTTGGACAGGGGGGGACAGCCCCAGCATTTT CASSLDRGGQPQHF
TRBJ2-7 TRBV28 NA NA TGTGCCAGCAGTTTATCGTGGGACACCGGACAGTACTTC CASSLSWDTGQYF
TRBJ2-1 TRBV6-5 NA NA TGTGCCAGCAGTACCCGGGACACCTACAATGAGCAGTTCTTC CASSTRDTYNEQFF
TRBJ1-2 TRBV6-4 TRBD1 NA TGTGCCAGCAGTGACTCGACAGGGCCCAACCCTTATGGCTACACCTTC CASSDSTGPNPYGYTF
TRBJ1-2 TRBV27 NA NA TGTGCCAGCAGTTTTTCCCCCGGTGGGCAGAATGGCTACACCTTC CASSFSPGGQNGYTF